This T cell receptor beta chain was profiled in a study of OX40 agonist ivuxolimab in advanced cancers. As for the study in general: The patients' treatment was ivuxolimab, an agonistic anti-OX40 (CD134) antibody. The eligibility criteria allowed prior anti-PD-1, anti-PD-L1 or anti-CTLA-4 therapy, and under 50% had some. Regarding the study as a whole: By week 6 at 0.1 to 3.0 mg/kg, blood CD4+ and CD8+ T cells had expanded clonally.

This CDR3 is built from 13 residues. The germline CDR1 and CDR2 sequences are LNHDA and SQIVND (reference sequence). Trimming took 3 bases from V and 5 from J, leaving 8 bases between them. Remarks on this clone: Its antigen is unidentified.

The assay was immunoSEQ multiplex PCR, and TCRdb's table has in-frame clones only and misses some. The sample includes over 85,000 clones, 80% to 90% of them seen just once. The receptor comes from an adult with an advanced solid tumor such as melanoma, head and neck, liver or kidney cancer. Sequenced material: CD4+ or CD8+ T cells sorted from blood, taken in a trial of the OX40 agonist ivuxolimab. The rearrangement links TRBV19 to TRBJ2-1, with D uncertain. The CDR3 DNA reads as TGTGCCAGTAGTATGACGGTTAACAATGAGCAGTTCTTC. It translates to CASSMTVNNEQFF.